Below, 8 T cell receptor beta chains from the same sample are listed, as sequenced in a study of breast tumors, draining lymph nodes, adjacent tissues. One entry per CDR3 protein results from TCRdb running MiXCR on the multiplex PCR reads. The sample includes 150,000 to 200,000 distinct CDR3 sequences, 25% to 40% of them seen just once. Samples came from axillary lymph nodes draining the breast cancer. Sequencing was done on a sample of axillary lymph node tissue. These receptor sequences come from a female donor with breast cancer. Some clones in this sample may be carry-over from other donors' samples.

The chain employs TRBV20-1 and TRBJ1-1; the D is unclear. Germline V gene sequence: CDR1 DFQATT, CDR2 SNEGSKA (reference sequence). CDR3 length: 13 amino acids. V lost 4 bases and J lost 0, with 9 bases in between. The CDR3 reads CSAIRNMNTEAFF. CDR3 DNA: TGCAGTGCTATCAGAAATATGAACACTGAAGCTTTCTTT.

This sequence joins TRBV4-2 and TRBJ2-1, with TRBD2 as a possible D gene (5 bases). The V gene's germline CDR1 is LGHNA and CDR2 YNFKEQ. V lost 0 bases, J lost 4 bases, and 10 bases lay in between. The CDR3 loop spans 15 amino acids. The CDR3 bases are TGTGCCAGCAGCCAAGATAATAGCGCGTACAATGAGCAGTTCTTC. Translated: CASSQDNSAYNEQFF.

This clonotype occurred many times. V and J are TRBV6-1 and TRBJ2-3; tentative D call: TRBD1 (5 bases). This CDR3 is 14 amino acids long. Trimming shortened V by 5 bases and J by 2 bases, and 11 bases separated the two germline ends. In germline, CDR1 is MNHNS, CDR2 SASEGT. The CDR3 DNA reads TGTGCCAGCAGTAGACAGCTCCACACAGATACGCAGTATTTT. It specifies CASSRQLHTDTQYF.

This chain links TRBV13 with TRBJ2-1, with 8 bases matching TRBD2. Per germline, CDR1 PRHDT and CDR2 FYEKMQ (reference sequence). The J segment lost 9 bases and the V segment lost 3 bases, leaving 10 bases of the junction unmatched. This CDR3 is built from 15 residues. The CDR3 DNA is TGTGCCAGCAGCTTGCTTTCGGCGGGGGGCGGTGAGCAGTTCTTC. It codes for CASSLLSAGGGEQFF.

This clonotype was picked up many times. This chain links TRBV12-3 or TRBV12-4 with TRBJ1-6; no clear D gene. The CDR3 loop spans 15 amino acids. V lost 2 bases to trimming and J lost 6 bases, with 11 bases between them. The DNA for the CDR3 is TGTGCCAGCAGTTTATCGGCAGGAGTTAATTCACCCCTCCACTTT. Amino acids: CASSLSAGVNSPLHF.

This clonotype has ten or more counts. The rearrangement joins TRBV20-1 to TRBJ2-7; D is unclear. This CDR3 comprises 13 residues. CDR1 DFQATT and CDR2 SNEGSKA come from the germline V gene (reference sequence). V lost 2 bases, J lost 0 bases, and 8 bases lay in between. The CDR3 sequence: CSARIPGSYEQYF. The DNA of the CDR3 is TGCAGTGCTAGAATCCCCGGCTCCTACGAGCAGTACTTC.

This clonotype has at least ten counts. The chain links TRBV28 to TRBJ2-5, with TRBD1 matching 9 bases. CDR3 length equals 16 residues. J was trimmed by 1 base and V by 6 bases; bases with no gene match: 9. From germline, CDR1 is MDHEN and CDR2 SYDVKM. CDR3 nucleotide sequence: TGTGCCAGCAGCTACACCGGGACAGGGATCCAAGAGACCCAGTACTTC. It translates to CASSYTGTGIQETQYF.

This clonotype was seen at least ten times. The rearrangement uses TRBV10-1 and TRBJ2-1; TRBD1 agrees at 9 bases. CDR3 length: 15 residues. Germline CDR1 and CDR2: WNHNN and SYGVQD (reference sequence). With 4 bases clipped from V and 5 bases from J, the junction kept 6 bases outside the gene matches. CDR3 loop: CASSGPGQGNNEQFF. CDR3 coding DNA: TGCGCCAGCAGTGGTCCGGGACAGGGCAACAATGAGCAGTTCTTC.